This T cell receptor beta chain was recovered during a study of blood T cell repertoires in COVID-19. About the study: T cells, B-cell-depleted T cells, or PBMCs supplied cDNA or gDNA.

CDR3 length: 12 residues. Germline V lookup: CDR1 GTSNPN, CDR2 SVGIG (reference sequence). After removal of 8 bases from V and 5 bases from J, the junction contained 8 bases not matched to a gene. Original processing notes: Counts of nucleated cells, estimated from reference gene primer amplification, were obtained. Clones were sequenced by immunoSEQ multiplex PCR, and TCRdb holds only the in-frame ones, with some missing. The V and J calls and clone size come from that table; D and trimming were worked out from the DNA. The repertoire holds a few hundred thousand clones, with approximately 91% as singletons.

The sequence was collected from a woman in her 40s who had been exposed to COVID-19. The sample comprised PBMCs or T cells enriched from blood (not recorded which). The chain combines TRBV30 with TRBJ1-2; 7 bases map to TRBD1. The CDR3 protein is CAEGQFRYGYTF. CDR3 sequence (DNA): TGTGCCGAGGGACAGTTTCGGTATGGCTACACCTTC.